What follows are 13 T cell receptor beta chains derived from one specimen sequenced in a study of CD8 T cells in Susac syndrome. The RNA input was roughly 0.45 to 1 ug, and it was reverse transcribed with random hexamers. A single record per CDR3 protein comes from TCRdb applying MiXCR to the immunoSEQ multiplex PCR reads. Of about 150,000 distinct CDR3 sequences listed, around 95% are singletons. Sequencing was performed on CD4+ T cells from PBMCs. Source of these receptors: a human donor with Susac syndrome.

The rearrangement uses TRBV7-3 and TRBJ2-5, with 8 bases lining up with TRBD2. The CDR3 totals 13 residues. The V segment lost 5 bases and the J segment 4 bases; nucleotides outside the gene matches: 3. Germline CDR1 and CDR2: SGHTA and FQGTGA. The CDR3 DNA reads as TGTGCCAGCAGCAGGACTAGCACAGAGACCCAGTACTTC. This encodes CASSRTSTETQYF.

This sequence joins TRBV4-2 and TRBJ1-2; a possible D gene is TRBD1 (5 bases). The germline V gene encodes CDR1 LGHNA and CDR2 YNFKEQ. This CDR3 is built from 14 residues. V was pared by 4 bases and J by 7 bases, with 16 bases between. As DNA, the CDR3 is TGTGCCAGCAGCCTGAACCTACCTCAGGGTGGCTACACCTTC. Translating it yields CASSLNLPQGGYTF.

This clonotype was detected once. For the CDR3, the DNA is TGCAGCGTTGAAGAGCCACGGGGCCATGAGCAGTTCTTC. Its translation: CSVEEPRGHEQFF. This rearrangement joins TRBV29-1 to TRBJ2-1, with D tentatively TRBD1 or TRBD2 (5 bases each). The V end lost 0 bases, the J end lost 8 bases, and 11 bases lay between the germline ends. The CDR3 has 13 amino acids. Germline values: CDR1 SQVTM, CDR2 ANQGSEA.

This chain uses TRBV20-1 with TRBJ2-1; 9 positions match TRBD2. The CDR3 has 16 amino acids. V trimming: 0 bases; J trimming: 5 bases; junction bases outside the gene matches: 8. The germline V gene has CDR1 DFQATT and CDR2 SNEGSKA (reference sequence). The CDR3 here is CSARDPTSGRDNEQFF. The CDR3, as DNA: TGCAGTGCTAGAGACCCGACTAGCGGTAGGGACAATGAGCAGTTCTTC.

The chain uses TRBV25-1 and TRBJ2-3, with TRBD2 as a possible D gene (6 bases). The CDR3 loop spans 17 amino acids. Germline assignment: CDR1 MGHDK and CDR2 SYGVNS. Trimming removed 2 bases from V and 4 bases from J, with 19 bases in between. The CDR3: CASSESSGLKGADTQYF. CDR3 DNA: TGTGCCAGCAGTGAAAGCTCCGGACTAAAAGGGGCAGATACGCAGTATTTT.

This clonotype was observed once. The chain combines TRBV15 with TRBJ2-7, with D possibly called TRBD1 or TRBD2 (6 bases each). This CDR3 region has 13 residues. Trimming shortened V by 0 bases and J by 7 bases, and 10 bases separated the two germline ends. Germline-derived CDR1 and CDR2 are LNHNV and YYDKDF (reference sequence). CDR3 coding DNA: TGTGCCACCAGCAGAGATCGGGGGCGTGAGCAGTACTTC. Translation gives CATSRDRGREQYF.

The chain has TRBV4-1 and TRBJ1-2; D possibly corresponds to TRBD1 (5 bases). The V end lost 1 base, the J end lost 7 bases, and 10 bases lay between the germline ends. CDR1 is MGHRA and CDR2 is YSYEKL in the germline V gene. This CDR3 region has 13 residues. CDR3 in amino acids: CASSQGRTGGYTF. As DNA, the CDR3 is TGCGCCAGCAGCCAAGGGAGAACAGGTGGCTACACCTTC.

The rearrangement links TRBV6-2 or TRBV6-3 to TRBJ1-1; possibly TRBD1 for D (5 bases). This CDR3 contains 15 residues. Trimming cost V 7 bases and J 1 base, with 16 bases left between them. CDR1 MNHEY and CDR2 SVGEGT come from the germline V gene. Here the CDR3 DNA reads TGTGCCAGCACTCGGGACGGTGGGTGGAACACTGAAGCTTTCTTT. Translation: CASTRDGGWNTEAFF.

The CDR3 nucleotides are TGTGCCAGCAGCCACACATGGCAGTTCAATCAGCCCCAGCATTTT. As protein: CASSHTWQFNQPQHF. The chain combines TRBV14 with TRBJ1-5; D remains unclear. The V end was cut by 3 bases, the J end by 3 bases, with 12 bases between. The CDR3 extends over 15 amino acids. Per the germline V gene, CDR1 is SGHDN and CDR2 is FVKESK.

This chain links TRBV9 with TRBJ2-5; D is ambiguous. V was trimmed by 0 bases and J by 5 bases, leaving 11 bases between them. CDR1 is SGDLS and CDR2 is YYNGEE in the germline V gene. There are 14 residues in the CDR3. In DNA, the CDR3 is TGTGCCAGCAGCGTAGATAGCTCGCTGGAGACCCAGTACTTC. This encodes CASSVDSSLETQYF.

The chain uses TRBV7-9 and TRBJ2-5, with D possibly being TRBD1 or TRBD2 (7 bases each). Germline loops: CDR1 SEHNR, CDR2 FQNEAQ (reference sequence). This CDR3 contains 14 residues. Trimming shortened V by 5 bases and J by 2 bases, and 12 bases separated the two germline ends. The CDR3 DNA sequence: TGTGCCAGCAGCCCGCAGGGGGGGCAAGAGACCCAGTACTTC. Translated, it gives CASSPQGGQETQYF.

V and J are TRBV25-1 and TRBJ2-4; D is unclear. The CDR3 length is 17 residues. The germline CDR1 and CDR2 sequences are MGHDK and SYGVNS. Trimming stripped 2 bases from V and 9 bases from J, with 23 bases between. CDR3 in DNA: TGTGCCAGCAGTGAAAATAACCGGGTTCAAGGGTCTGGCATTCAGTACTTC. Residues: CASSENNRVQGSGIQYF.

The chain joins TRBV19 to TRBJ1-1; tentative D call: TRBD1 (5 bases). This CDR3 spans 13 amino acids. The V gene lost 7 bases and the J gene lost 5 bases, with 14 bases spanning the gap. Germline-derived CDR1 and CDR2 are LNHDA and SQIVND (reference sequence). This CDR3 is CASTNDGGTEAFF. The CDR3 coding sequence is TGTGCCAGTACTAATGACGGGGGGACTGAAGCTTTCTTT. The whole variable domain, remainder taken from reference TRBV19 and TRBJ1-1, is DGGITQSPKYLFRKEGQNVTLSCEQNLNHDAMYWYRQDPGQGLRLIYYSQIVNDFQKGDIAEGYSVSREKKESFPLTVTSAQKNPTAFYLCASTNDGGTEAFFGQGTRLTVV.